These 20 T cell receptor beta chains were all obtained from the same sample, sequenced in a study of blood T cell repertoires in COVID-19. Sequencing was performed with immunoSEQ multiplex PCR; in TCRdb, only in-frame clones are kept and a portion is missing. The sample consists of about 150,000 clones, roughly 84% of them appearing once. The sequenced sample consisted of peripheral blood. All receptors come from a human donor with acute or convalescent COVID-19. The donor label of this sample is uncertain.

The chain carries TRBV19 and TRBJ1-4; 7 bases line up with TRBD1. V lost 3 bases, J lost 7 bases, and 8 bases stayed unmatched. CDR1 and CDR2 (germline): LNHDA, SQIVND (reference sequence). The CDR3 loop spans 15 amino acids. CDR3 sequence reads: CASSIFIGGGEKLFF. The DNA of the CDR3 is TGTGCCAGTAGTATCTTTATAGGGGGCGGTGAAAAACTGTTTTTT.

The gene calls are TRBV29-1 and TRBJ1-2; D is possibly TRBD1 (6 bases). Germline loops: CDR1 SQVTM, CDR2 ANQGSEA. V shed 2 bases and J shed 3 bases, with 7 bases lying between them. CDR3 length: 12 amino acids. The CDR3 is CSVEQGYYGYTF. CDR3 in DNA: TGCAGCGTTGAACAGGGGTACTATGGCTACACCTTC.

The chain carries TRBV14 and TRBJ1-1; D remains unclear. Germline V CDR1 and CDR2: SGHDN, FVKESK. V dropped 7 bases and J dropped 1 base, with 10 bases sitting between them. The CDR3 is 13 residues long. CDR3 loop: CASNPGGNTEAFF. CDR3 coding DNA: TGTGCCAGCAACCCAGGTGGGAACACTGAAGCTTTCTTT.

The chain links TRBV24-1 to TRBJ1-2, with D possibly being TRBD1 (5 bases). The CDR3 sequence is 15 residues long. V was clipped by 7 bases and J by 3 bases, with 17 bases between them. From germline, CDR1 is KGHDR and CDR2 SFDVKD. The CDR3 DNA reads TGTGCCACCAGCCTCGGGGGGGAAGAGGACTATGGCTACACCTTC. Encoded protein: CATSLGGEEDYGYTF.

J is TRBJ1-4 and V is TRBV7-8; unclear D gene. The germline V and J ends were trimmed by 8 bases and 6 bases, with 19 bases remaining between them. CDR3 size: 15 residues. CDR1 and CDR2 (germline): SGHVS, FQNEAQ. CDR3 nucleotide sequence: TGTGCCAGCGTGCCGACGGGGTTTTGGGATGAAAAACTGTTTTTT. Protein product: CASVPTGFWDEKLFF. Full variable domain (missing parts from reference TRBV7-8 and TRBJ1-4): GAGVSQSPRYKVAKRGQDVALRCDPISGHVSLFWYQQALGQGPEFLTYFQNEAQLDKSGLPSDRFFAERPEGSVSTLKIQRTQQEDSAVYLCASVPTGFWDEKLFFGSGTQLSVL.

Only one count was recorded for this clone. The chain carries TRBV11-1 and TRBJ2-1; D uncertain. The V gene's germline CDR1 is SGHAT and CDR2 FQDESV (reference sequence). The CDR3 has 13 amino acids. Between the trimmed V and J ends, which lost 5 bases and 10 bases, there was a span of 15 bases. CDR3 sequence: CASSAARPTEQFF. The CDR3 nucleotides read TGTGCCAGCAGCGCCGCGCGACCGACAGAGCAGTTCTTC.

This clone has more than one count but fewer than ten. The chain combines TRBV6-2 or TRBV6-3 with TRBJ2-5, with TRBD1 identical over 10 bases. Losses at the gene ends were 2 bases for V and 2 bases for J; bases not matched to a gene: 14. Germline loops: CDR1 MNHEY, CDR2 SVGEGT. The CDR3 extends over 19 amino acids. CDR3 DNA: TGTGCCAGCAGTTACAGACAGGGGGCTGTCGGCGGGGGTCAAGAGACCCAGTACTTC. This translates into CASSYRQGAVGGGQETQYF.

This chain connects TRBV7-2 to TRBJ1-2, with TRBD1 matching over 7 bases. This CDR3 comprises 15 residues. V gave up 3 bases and J gave up 3 bases; unmatched junction bases: 7. Germline CDR1 SGHTA, CDR2 FQGNSA. The CDR3 is CASSFFRGLDYGYTF. CDR3 sequence (DNA): TGTGCCAGCAGCTTCTTCAGGGGGTTGGACTATGGCTACACCTTC.

V usage is TRBV5-1 and J usage is TRBJ1-1; D is possibly TRBD1 (5 bases). The CDR3 is made up of 16 amino acids. Trimming took off 4 bases at V and 1 base at J, with 17 bases between the two ends. Germline-derived CDR1 and CDR2 are SGHRS and YFSETQ. The CDR3 sequence: CASSPLPAGGNTEAFF. The CDR3, as DNA: TGCGCCAGCAGCCCACTACCGGCGGGGGGGAACACTGAAGCTTTCTTT.

This clone was seen just once. The chain links TRBV3-1 (or the pseudogene TRBV3-2) to TRBJ2-1, with 10 nucleotides matching TRBD2. The CDR3 runs 17 residues. The junction had 13 bases not matched to a gene; V was cut back by 3 bases and J by 8 bases. Germline V gene sequence: CDR1 LGHDT, CDR2 YNNKEL (reference sequence). The DNA of the CDR3 is TGTGCCAGCAGCCAGGCGGAGAAGCGGGGGGGCTCGGATGAGCAGTTCTTC. Protein product: CASSQAEKRGGSDEQFF.

The chain employs TRBV7-2 and TRBJ2-7, with D tentatively TRBD1 (6 bases). The CDR3 runs to 14 residues. Germline loops: CDR1 SGHTA, CDR2 FQGNSA. The V and J ends lost 0 bases and 4 bases respectively, with 10 bases between them. The CDR3 coding sequence is TGTGCCAGCAGCTTAGCGGACAGCAGATACGAGCAGTACTTC. This translates into CASSLADSRYEQYF.

The chain has TRBV11-2 and TRBJ1-5; TRBD1 agrees at 8 bases. The CDR3 loop spans 14 amino acids. Trimming removed 3 bases from V and 5 bases from J; junction bases left unmatched: 3. In germline, CDR1 is SGHAT, CDR2 FQNNGV. The CDR3 sequence is CASSLTGDDQPQHF. As DNA, the CDR3 is TGTGCCAGCAGCTTGACAGGGGACGATCAGCCCCAGCATTTT.

V and J are TRBV7-2 and TRBJ1-5; D gene unclear. Germline values: CDR1 SGHTA, CDR2 FQGNSA. The CDR3 contains 12 residues. V dropped 2 bases and J dropped 8 bases, with 7 bases sitting between them. The CDR3 DNA reads as TGTGCCAGCAGCTTACAGGAGGAGCCCCAGCATTTT. Its translation: CASSLQEEPQHF.

This chain links TRBV5-1 with TRBJ2-1; 9 positions match TRBD2. The CDR3 extends over 17 amino acids. Germline assignment: CDR1 SGHRS and CDR2 YFSETQ. V gave up 0 bases and J gave up 6 bases; unmatched junction bases: 10. CDR3 region: CASSLETSGTLLNEQFF. CDR3 DNA: TGCGCCAGCAGCTTGGAGACTAGCGGTACACTTCTCAATGAGCAGTTCTTC.

The chain combines TRBV5-8 with TRBJ1-1, with D perhaps matching TRBD1 (6 bases). The CDR3 consists of 12 residues. The germline CDR1 and CDR2 sequences are SGHTS and YDEGEE. With 4 bases removed from V and 10 bases from J, the gap between germline ends came to 14 bases. For the CDR3, the DNA is TGTGCCAGCAGCACGCAGGGGCTAGGAGCTTTCTTT. Its protein is CASSTQGLGAFF. Filled out from reference TRBV5-8 and TRBJ1-1, the complete variable domain reads EAGVTQSPTHLIKTRGQQATLRCSPISGHTSVYWYQQALGLGLQFLLWYDEGEERNRGNFPPRFSGRQFPNYSSELNVNALELEDSALYLCASSTQGLGAFFGQGTRLTVV.

CDR3 residues: CATSDLNRGGETQYF. Here the CDR3 DNA reads TGTGCCACCAGTGATTTGAACAGGGGGGGGGAGACCCAGTACTTC. J is TRBJ2-5 and V is TRBV24-1; D possibly corresponds to TRBD1 (8 bases). This CDR3 has 15 amino acids. Germline V gives CDR1 KGHDR, CDR2 SFDVKD. Trimming shortened V by 0 bases and J by 5 bases, and 12 bases separated the two germline ends.

As DNA, the CDR3 is TGTGCCAGCAGTTTAGCGACAGGGCTGCCAGATACGCAGTATTTT. The encoded protein is CASSLATGLPDTQYF. The chain has TRBV27 and TRBJ2-3; 7 nucleotides agree with TRBD1. The germline V gene encodes CDR1 MNHEY and CDR2 SMNVEV (reference sequence). Losses at the gene ends were 2 bases for V and 4 bases for J; bases not matched to a gene: 6. This CDR3 is built from 15 residues.

The chain carries TRBV3-1 (or the pseudogene TRBV3-2) and TRBJ2-1, with 9 bases that match TRBD2. The CDR3 spans 15 residues. Losses at the gene ends were 6 bases for V and 3 bases for J; bases not matched to a gene: 6. The V gene's germline CDR1 is LGHDT and CDR2 YNNKEL (reference sequence). CDR3 sequence: CASRQGLAVYNEQFF. For the CDR3, the DNA is TGTGCCAGCAGGCAGGGACTAGCCGTCTACAATGAGCAGTTCTTC.

This chain uses TRBV4-2 with TRBJ1-6, with 8 bases lining up with TRBD1. The CDR3 extends over 16 amino acids. The V segment lost 5 bases and the J segment 5 bases; nucleotides outside the gene matches: 8. In germline, CDR1 is LGHNA, CDR2 YNFKEQ. The CDR3 reads CASSGQGGDHNSPLHF. CDR3 coding DNA: TGTGCCAGCAGCGGACAGGGTGGCGATCATAATTCACCCCTCCACTTT.

The rearrangement uses TRBV5-1 and TRBJ1-2, with D possibly being TRBD1 (5 bases). The V end was cut by 0 bases, the J end by 0 bases, with 18 bases between. This CDR3 has 18 amino acids. Germline loops: CDR1 SGHRS, CDR2 YFSETQ. In DNA form, the CDR3 reads TGCGCCAGCAGCTTGGTTCGCCCGGGCAGGGCGGCTAACTATGGCTACACCTTC. It specifies CASSLVRPGRAANYGYTF.